This T cell receptor beta chain emerged from a study of T-cell reconstitution after alpha-beta-depleted transplantation in children. Study-level results: Several hundred expanded graft clones reportedly gave rise to the alpha-beta T cells present about two months after transplant. At the one-year point after transplant, T-cell counts and TCRbeta diversity were found to come mostly from T cells that had been newly produced.

As concerns this clonotype: Antigen specificity is unknown.

Unique molecular identifiers were built into the TCRbeta library. From the PCR reads, TCRdb called clonotypes with MiXCR, one entry per CDR3 protein. The sample shows about 210,000 distinct CDR3 sequences, approximately 15% of them seen only once. Unmatched junction bases numbered 15, after V lost 4 bases and J lost 4 bases. Per germline, CDR1 LGHNA and CDR2 YNFKEQ. The CDR3 sequence is 18 residues long. The material sequenced was PBMCs, mostly from graft donor cells, taken 360 days after TCRalphabeta/CD19-depleted stem cell transplant. The clonotype comes from a male patient aged 2-15 years who had a stem cell transplant for acute lymphoblastic leukemia, so the T cells may come from the graft donor. The rearrangement uses TRBV4-2 and TRBJ1-2; 10 bases line up with TRBD1. Here the CDR3 DNA reads TGTGCCAGCAGCCTCCCGGGGGGACAGGGGCCCCTCGGCTATGGCTACACCTTC. Translating it yields CASSLPGGQGPLGYGYTF.